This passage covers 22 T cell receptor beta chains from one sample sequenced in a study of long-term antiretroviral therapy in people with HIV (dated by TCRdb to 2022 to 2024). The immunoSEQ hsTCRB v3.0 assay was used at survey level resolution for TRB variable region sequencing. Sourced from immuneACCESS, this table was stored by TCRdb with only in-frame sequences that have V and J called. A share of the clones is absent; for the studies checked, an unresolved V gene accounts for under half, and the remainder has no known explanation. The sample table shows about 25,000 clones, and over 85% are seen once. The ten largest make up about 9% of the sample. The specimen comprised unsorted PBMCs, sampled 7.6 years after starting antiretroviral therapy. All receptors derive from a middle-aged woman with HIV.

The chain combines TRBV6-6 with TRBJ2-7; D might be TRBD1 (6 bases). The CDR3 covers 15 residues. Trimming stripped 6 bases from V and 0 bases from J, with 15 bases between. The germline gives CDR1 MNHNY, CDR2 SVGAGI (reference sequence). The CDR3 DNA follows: TGTGCCAGCAGGCCTTTCGGGACACTCTCCTACGAGCAGTACTTC. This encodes CASRPFGTLSYEQYF.

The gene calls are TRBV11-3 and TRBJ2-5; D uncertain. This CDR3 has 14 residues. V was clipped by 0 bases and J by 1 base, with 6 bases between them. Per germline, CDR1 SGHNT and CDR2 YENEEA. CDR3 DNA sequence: TGTGCCAGCAGCTTAGATTCGACCCAAGAGACCCAGTACTTC. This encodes CASSLDSTQETQYF.

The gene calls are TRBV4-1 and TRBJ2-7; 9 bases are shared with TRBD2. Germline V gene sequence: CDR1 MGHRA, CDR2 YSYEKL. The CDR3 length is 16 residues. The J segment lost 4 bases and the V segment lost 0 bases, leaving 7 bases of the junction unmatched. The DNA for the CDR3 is TGCGCCAGCAGCCAAGATAGCGGGGGAGGGGGTTACGAGCAGTACTTC. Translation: CASSQDSGGGGYEQYF.

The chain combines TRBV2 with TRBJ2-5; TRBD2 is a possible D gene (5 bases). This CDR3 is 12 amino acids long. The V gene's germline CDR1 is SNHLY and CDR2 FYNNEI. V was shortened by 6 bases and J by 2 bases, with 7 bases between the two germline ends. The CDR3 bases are TGTGCCAGCAGCCGGGGTCAAGAGACCCAGTACTTC. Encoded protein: CASSRGQETQYF.

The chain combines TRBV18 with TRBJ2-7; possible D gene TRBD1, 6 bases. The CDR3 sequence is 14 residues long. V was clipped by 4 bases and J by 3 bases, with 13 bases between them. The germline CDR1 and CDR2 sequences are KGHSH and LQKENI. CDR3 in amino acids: CASSLQGTVYEQYF. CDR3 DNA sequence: TGTGCCAGCTCACTACAGGGTACAGTCTACGAGCAGTACTTC.

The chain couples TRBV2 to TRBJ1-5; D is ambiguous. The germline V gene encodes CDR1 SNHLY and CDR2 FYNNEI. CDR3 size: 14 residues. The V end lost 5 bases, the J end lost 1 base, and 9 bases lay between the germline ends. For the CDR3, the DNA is TGTGCCAGCAGTCCTACAGACAGCAATCAGCCCCAGCATTTT. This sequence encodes CASSPTDSNQPQHF.

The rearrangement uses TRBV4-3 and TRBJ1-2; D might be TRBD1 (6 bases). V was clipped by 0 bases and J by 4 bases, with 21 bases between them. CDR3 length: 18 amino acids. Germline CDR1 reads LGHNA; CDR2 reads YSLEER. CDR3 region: CASSQDPPTGQGSYGYTF. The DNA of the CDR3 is TGCGCCAGCAGCCAAGACCCACCGACGGGGCAGGGGAGCTATGGCTACACCTTC.

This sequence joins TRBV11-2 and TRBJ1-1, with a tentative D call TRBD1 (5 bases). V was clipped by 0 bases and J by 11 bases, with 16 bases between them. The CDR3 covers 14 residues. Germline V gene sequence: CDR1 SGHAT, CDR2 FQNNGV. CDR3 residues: CASSLDRQSGWAFF. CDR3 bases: TGTGCCAGCAGCTTAGATCGTCAGTCAGGGTGGGCTTTCTTT.

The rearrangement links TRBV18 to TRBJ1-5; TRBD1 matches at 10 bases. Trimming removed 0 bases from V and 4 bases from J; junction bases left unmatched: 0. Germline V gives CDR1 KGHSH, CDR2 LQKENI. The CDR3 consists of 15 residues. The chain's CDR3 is CASSPPGQGNQPQHF. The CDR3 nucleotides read TGTGCCAGCTCACCACCGGGACAGGGGAATCAGCCCCAGCATTTT.

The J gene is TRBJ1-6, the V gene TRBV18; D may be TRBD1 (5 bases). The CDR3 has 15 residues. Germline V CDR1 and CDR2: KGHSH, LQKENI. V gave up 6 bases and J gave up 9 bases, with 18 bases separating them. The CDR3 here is CASSLEGPKVSPLHF. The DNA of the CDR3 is TGTGCCAGCTCTTTGGAGGGGCCCAAGGTTTCACCCCTCCACTTT.

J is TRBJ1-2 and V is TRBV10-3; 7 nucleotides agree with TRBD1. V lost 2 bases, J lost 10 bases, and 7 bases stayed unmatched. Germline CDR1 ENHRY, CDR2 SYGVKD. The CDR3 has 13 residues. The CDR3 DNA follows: TGTGCCATCAGTGAGGATCGACAGGGCCTCTACACCTTC. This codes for CAISEDRQGLYTF.

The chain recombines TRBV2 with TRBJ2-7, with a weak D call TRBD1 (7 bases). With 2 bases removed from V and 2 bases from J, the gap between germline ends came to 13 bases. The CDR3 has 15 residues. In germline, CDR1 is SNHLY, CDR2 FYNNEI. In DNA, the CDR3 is TGTGCCAGCAGTGAAAATTCAGGGGGGACCTACGAGCAGTACTTC. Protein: CASSENSGGTYEQYF.

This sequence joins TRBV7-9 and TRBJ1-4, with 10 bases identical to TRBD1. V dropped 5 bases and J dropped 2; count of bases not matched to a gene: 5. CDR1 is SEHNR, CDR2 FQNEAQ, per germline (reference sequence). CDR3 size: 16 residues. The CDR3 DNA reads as TGTGCCAGCAGCCCGACAGGGGGCTTTACTAATGAAAAACTGTTTTTT. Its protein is CASSPTGGFTNEKLFF.

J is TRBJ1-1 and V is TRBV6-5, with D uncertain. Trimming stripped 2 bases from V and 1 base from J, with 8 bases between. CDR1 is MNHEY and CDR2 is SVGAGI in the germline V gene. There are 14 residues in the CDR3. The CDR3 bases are TGTGCCAGCAGTTACCCCGACAAGAACACTGAAGCTTTCTTT. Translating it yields CASSYPDKNTEAFF.

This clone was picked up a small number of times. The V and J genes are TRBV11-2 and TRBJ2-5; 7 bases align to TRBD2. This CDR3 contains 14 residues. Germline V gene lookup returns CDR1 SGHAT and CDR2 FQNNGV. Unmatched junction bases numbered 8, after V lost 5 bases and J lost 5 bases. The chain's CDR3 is CASSLGGSQETQYF. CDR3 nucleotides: TGTGCCAGCAGCCTCGGGGGGTCCCAGGAGACCCAGTACTTC.

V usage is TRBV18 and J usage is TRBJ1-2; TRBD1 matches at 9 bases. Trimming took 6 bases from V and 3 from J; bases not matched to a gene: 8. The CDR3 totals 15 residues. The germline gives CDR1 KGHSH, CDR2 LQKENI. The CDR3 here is CASSLGTGRHYGYTF. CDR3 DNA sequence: TGTGCCAGCTCCCTGGGGACAGGGAGGCACTATGGCTACACCTTC.

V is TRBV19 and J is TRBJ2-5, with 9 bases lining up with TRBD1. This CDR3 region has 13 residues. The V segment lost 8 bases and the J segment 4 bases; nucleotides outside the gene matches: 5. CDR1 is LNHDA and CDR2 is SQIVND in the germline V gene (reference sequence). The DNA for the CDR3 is TGTGCCAGTTCGAACAGGGGGCGAGAGACCCAGTACTTC. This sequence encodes CASSNRGRETQYF.

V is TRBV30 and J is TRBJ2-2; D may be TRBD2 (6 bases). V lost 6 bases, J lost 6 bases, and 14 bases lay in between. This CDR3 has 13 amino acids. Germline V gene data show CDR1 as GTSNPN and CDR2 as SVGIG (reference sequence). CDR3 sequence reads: CACLRGSPGELFF. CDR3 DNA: TGTGCCTGCCTTCGGGGGTCCCCCGGGGAGCTGTTTTTT.

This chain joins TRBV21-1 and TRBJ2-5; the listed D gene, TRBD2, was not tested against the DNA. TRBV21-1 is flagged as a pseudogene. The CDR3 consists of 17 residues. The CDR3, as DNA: TGTGCCAGCAGCACCCGTAGCGGGGAGGGTTGGCAAGAGACCCAGTACTTC. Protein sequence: CASSTRSGEGWQETQYF.

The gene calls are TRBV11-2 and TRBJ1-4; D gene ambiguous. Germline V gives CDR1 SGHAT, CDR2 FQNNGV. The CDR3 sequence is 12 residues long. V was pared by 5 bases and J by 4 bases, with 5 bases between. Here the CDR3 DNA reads TGTGCCAGCAGCCTAAATAATGAAAAACTGTTTTTT. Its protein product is CASSLNNEKLFF.

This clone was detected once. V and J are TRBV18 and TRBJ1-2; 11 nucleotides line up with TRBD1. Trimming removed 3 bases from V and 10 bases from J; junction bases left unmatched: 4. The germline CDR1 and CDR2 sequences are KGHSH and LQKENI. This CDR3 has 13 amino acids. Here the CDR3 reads CASSPGGQGVYTF. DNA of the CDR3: TGTGCCAGCTCACCCGGGGGACAGGGGGTCTACACCTTC.

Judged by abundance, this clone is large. The CDR3: CASTWGDTQYF. CDR3 nucleotide sequence: TGTGCCAGCACCTGGGGAGATACGCAGTATTTT. This chain links TRBV25-1 with TRBJ2-3; D is uncertain. The CDR3 sequence is 11 residues long. CDR1 MGHDK and CDR2 SYGVNS come from the germline V gene. The V and J ends lost 7 bases and 5 bases respectively, with 7 bases between them.